The source of this T cell receptor (beta chain) is a study of post-analysis software for immune sequencing data. Whole-study findings and limits: Roughly 5 TRBV segments, TRBV5-6, TRBV5-1 and TRBV20-1 among them, were found more frequent in patients than controls.

About this clonotype itself: Antigen specificity is unknown.

TCR beta libraries were prepared from cDNA with unique molecular identifiers. TCRdb re-derived calls from the PCR reads in MiXCR, one entry per CDR3 protein. The sample consists of about 500,000 distinct CDR3 sequences, around 40% of them appearing once. Trimming cost V 0 bases and J 2 bases, with 12 bases left between them. The CDR3 is made up of 15 amino acids. CDR1 is DFQATT, CDR2 SNEGSKA, per germline (reference sequence). Input material: blood. The origin of this receptor is a girl aged 5-17 years with multiple sclerosis. The chain uses TRBV20-1 and TRBJ2-3; tentatively, D is TRBD1 or TRBD2 (5 bases each). CDR3 coding DNA: TGCAGTGCTAGAGACCCCCGGGGCCTCACAGATACGCAGTATTTT. It codes for CSARDPRGLTDTQYF.